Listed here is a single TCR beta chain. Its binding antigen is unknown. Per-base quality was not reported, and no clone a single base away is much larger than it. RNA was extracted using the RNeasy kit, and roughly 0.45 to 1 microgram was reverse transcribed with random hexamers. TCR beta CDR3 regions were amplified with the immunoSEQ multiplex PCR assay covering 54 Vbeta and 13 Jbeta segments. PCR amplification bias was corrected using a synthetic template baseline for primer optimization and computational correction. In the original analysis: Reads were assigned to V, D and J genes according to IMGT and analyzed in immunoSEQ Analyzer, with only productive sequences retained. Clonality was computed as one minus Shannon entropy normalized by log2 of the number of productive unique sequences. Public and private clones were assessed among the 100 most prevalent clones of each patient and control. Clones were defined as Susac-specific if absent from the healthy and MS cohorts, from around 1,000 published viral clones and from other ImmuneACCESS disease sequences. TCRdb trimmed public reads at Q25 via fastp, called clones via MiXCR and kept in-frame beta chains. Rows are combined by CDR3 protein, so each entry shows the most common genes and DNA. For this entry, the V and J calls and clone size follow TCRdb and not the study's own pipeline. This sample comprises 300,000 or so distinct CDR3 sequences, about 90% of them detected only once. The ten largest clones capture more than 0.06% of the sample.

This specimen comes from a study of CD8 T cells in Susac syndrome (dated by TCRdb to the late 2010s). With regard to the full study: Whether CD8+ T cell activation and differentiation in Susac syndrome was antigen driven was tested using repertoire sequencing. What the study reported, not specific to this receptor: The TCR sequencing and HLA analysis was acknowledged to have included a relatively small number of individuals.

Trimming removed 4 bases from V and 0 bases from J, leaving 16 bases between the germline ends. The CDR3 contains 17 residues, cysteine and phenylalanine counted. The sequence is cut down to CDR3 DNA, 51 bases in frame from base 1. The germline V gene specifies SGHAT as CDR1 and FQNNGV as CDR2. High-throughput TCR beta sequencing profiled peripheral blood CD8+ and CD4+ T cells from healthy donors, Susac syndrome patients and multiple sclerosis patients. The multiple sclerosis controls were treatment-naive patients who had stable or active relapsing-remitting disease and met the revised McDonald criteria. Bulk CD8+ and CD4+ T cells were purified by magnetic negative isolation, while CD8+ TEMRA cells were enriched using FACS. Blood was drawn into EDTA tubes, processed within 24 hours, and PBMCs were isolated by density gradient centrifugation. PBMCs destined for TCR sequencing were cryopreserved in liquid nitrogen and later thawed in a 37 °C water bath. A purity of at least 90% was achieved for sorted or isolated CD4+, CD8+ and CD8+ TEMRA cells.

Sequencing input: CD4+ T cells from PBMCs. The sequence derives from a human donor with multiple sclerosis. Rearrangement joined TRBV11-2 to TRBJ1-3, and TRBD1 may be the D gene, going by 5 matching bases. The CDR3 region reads CASSSFGGVSSGNTIYF. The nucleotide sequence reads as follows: TGTGCCAGCAGCTCGTTCGGGGGGGTATCCTCTGGAAACACCATATATTTT. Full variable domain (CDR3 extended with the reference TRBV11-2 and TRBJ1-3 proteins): EAGVAQSPRYKIIEKRQSVAFWCNPISGHATLYWYQQILGQGPKLLIQFQNNGVVDDSQLPKDRFSAERLKGVDSTLKIQPAKLEDSAVYLCASSSFGGVSSGNTIYFGEGSWLTVV.